Presented here are 4 T cell receptor beta chains from one specimen sequenced in a study of blood T cell repertoires in COVID-19. The table came from immunoSEQ multiplex PCR; TCRdb's copy has only in-frame clones and leaves some out. The top ten hold 6% to 6.5% of the sample, which has 50,000 to 65,000 clones, around 82% seen once. The material sequenced was peripheral blood. These receptors were collected from a human donor in a cohort sampled during active COVID-19.

This clone occurred a few times. The chain uses TRBV7-9 and TRBJ2-7, with TRBD1 matching over 10 bases. Germline CDR1 SEHNR, CDR2 FQNEAQ (reference sequence). The CDR3 covers 15 residues. V shed 6 bases, J shed 2 bases, and the junction held 7 bases outside the gene matches. CDR3 protein: CASRHRDRGTYEQYF. For the CDR3, the DNA is TGTGCCAGCAGGCATCGGGACAGGGGAACCTACGAGCAGTACTTC.

This clone was seen a single time. The chain carries TRBV6-6 and TRBJ2-1; 7 nucleotides match TRBD2. There are 14 residues in the CDR3. V lost 5 bases to trimming and J lost 2 bases; unmatched junction nucleotides: 3. Germline V gives CDR1 MNHNY, CDR2 SVGAGI (reference sequence). The CDR3 region is CASSPGGTYNEQFF. As DNA, the CDR3 is TGTGCCAGCAGTCCCGGGGGGACCTACAATGAGCAGTTCTTC.

The J gene is TRBJ1-1, the V gene TRBV6-1, with D possibly matching TRBD1 (5 bases). Trimming removed 1 base at V and 7 bases at J, with 13 bases between. The CDR3 covers 14 residues. Germline CDR1 reads MNHNS; CDR2 reads SASEGT. The CDR3 protein is CASSEVGGVGEAFF. The CDR3 DNA sequence: TGTGCCAGCAGTGAAGTCGGAGGGGTCGGTGAAGCTTTCTTT.

The chain links TRBV7-8 to TRBJ1-2; D gene ambiguous. CDR1 and CDR2 from the germline V gene are SGHVS and FQNEAQ. This CDR3 has 12 residues. Deletions cut 2 bases from V and 7 bases from J, with 8 bases between. The CDR3 DNA sequence: TGTGCCAGCAGCTTACGGGGTTCTGGCTACACCTTC. It translates to CASSLRGSGYTF.